This T cell receptor (beta chain) is drawn from a study of CD8 T cells in ankylosing spondylitis. General study findings and limits: CD8+ by phenotype, disease-linked clones were relatively rare in peripheral blood.

Points on this clonotype: Its matching antigen is unknown.

TCRdb re-called the 5' RACE reads with MiXCR, one entry per CDR3 protein. The table has roughly 120,000 distinct CDR3 sequences, roughly 15% seen once; the top ten hold about 3%. Sequenced material: blood, either unsorted or a sorted T cell fraction (not recorded which). This clonotype originated in a female donor with ankylosing spondylitis or in good health (not recorded which).

The CDR3 DNA follows: TGTGCCAGCTCAACAGAGGGGGTGAGCAATCAGCCCCAGCATTTT. This translates into CASSTEGVSNQPQHF. The gene calls are TRBV18 and TRBJ1-5; D is possibly TRBD1 (6 bases). This CDR3 contains 15 residues. V was trimmed by 5 bases and J by 1 base, leaving 12 bases between them. CDR1 is KGHSH, CDR2 LQKENI, per germline.